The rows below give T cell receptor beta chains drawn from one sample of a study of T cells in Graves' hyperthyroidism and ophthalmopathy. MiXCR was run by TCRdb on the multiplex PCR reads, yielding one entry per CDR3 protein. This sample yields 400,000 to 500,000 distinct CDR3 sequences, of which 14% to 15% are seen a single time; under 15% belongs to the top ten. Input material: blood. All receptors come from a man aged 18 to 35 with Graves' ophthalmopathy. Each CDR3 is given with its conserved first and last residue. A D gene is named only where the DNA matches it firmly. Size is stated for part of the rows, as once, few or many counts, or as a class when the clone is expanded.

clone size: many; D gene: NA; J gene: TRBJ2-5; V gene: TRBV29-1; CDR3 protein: CSARRSGTQYF; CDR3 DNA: TGCAGCGCCAGAAGGTCCGGGACCCAGTACTTC
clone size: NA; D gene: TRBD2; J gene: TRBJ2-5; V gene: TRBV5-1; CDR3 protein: CASSLGTSGGEETQYF; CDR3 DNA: TGCGCCAGCAGCTTGGGAACTAGCGGAGGGGAAGAGACCCAGTACTTC
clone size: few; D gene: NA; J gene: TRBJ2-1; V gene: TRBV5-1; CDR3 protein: CASILDGFEGGYNEQFF; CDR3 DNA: TGCGCCAGCATCCTGGACGGGTTTGAGGGGGGTTACAATGAGCAGTTCTTC
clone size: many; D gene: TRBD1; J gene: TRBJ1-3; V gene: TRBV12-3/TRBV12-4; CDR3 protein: CASRRTGNLNTIYF; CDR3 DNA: TGTGCCAGCAGGCGGACAGGGAACCTAAACACCATATATTTT
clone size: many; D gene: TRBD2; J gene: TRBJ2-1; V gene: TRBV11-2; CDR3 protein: CASSLGLAGGQEQFF; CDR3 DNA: TGTGCCAGCAGCTTAGGGCTAGCGGGGGGGCAAGAGCAGTTCTTC
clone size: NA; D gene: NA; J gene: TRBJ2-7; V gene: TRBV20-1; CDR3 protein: CSATSRAYEQYF; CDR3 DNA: TGCAGTGCTACATCTAGGGCCTACGAGCAGTACTTC
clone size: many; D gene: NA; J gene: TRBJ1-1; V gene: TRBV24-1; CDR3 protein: CATFPGTINTEAFF; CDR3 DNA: TGTGCCACCTTTCCCGGGACCATTAACACTGAAGCTTTCTTT
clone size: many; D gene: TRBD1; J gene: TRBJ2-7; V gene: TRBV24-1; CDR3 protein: CATSDMSGQGNVGIDEQYF; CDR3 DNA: TGTGCCACCAGTGATATGAGCGGACAGGGCAACGTCGGTATTGACGAGCAGTACTTC
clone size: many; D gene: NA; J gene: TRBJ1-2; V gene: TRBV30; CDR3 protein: CAWSGQGYGYTF; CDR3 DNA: TGTGCCTGGAGTGGGCAGGGTTATGGCTACACCTTC
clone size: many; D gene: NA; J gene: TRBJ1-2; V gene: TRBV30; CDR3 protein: CAWSSGGYGYTF; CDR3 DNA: TGTGCCTGGAGTTCAGGAGGTTATGGCTACACCTTC
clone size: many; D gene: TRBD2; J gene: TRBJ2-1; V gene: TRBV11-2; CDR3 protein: CASSGLAGGFEQFF; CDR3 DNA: TGTGCCAGCAGTGGACTAGCGGGAGGTTTTGAGCAGTTCTTC
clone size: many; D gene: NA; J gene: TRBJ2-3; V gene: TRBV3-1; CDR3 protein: CASSPWGGGNADTQYF; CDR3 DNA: TGTGCCAGCAGCCCCTGGGGAGGGGGCAACGCAGATACGCAGTATTTT
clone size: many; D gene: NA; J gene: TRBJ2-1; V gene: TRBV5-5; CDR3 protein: CASSLEGGLSYNEQFF; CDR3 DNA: TGTGCCAGCAGCTTGGAGGGGGGCCTATCCTACAATGAGCAGTTCTTC
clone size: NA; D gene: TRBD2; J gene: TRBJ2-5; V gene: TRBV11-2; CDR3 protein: CASRTGLAGVETQYF; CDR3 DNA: TGTGCCAGCAGGACTGGACTAGCGGGAGTAGAGACCCAGTACTTC
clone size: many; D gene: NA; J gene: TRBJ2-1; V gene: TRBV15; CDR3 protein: CATSRGWGALSSYNEQFF; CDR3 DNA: TGTGCCACCAGCAGAGGGTGGGGTGCATTGAGCTCCTACAATGAGCAGTTCTTC
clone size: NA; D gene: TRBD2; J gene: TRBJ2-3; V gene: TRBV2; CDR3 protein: CASFPGTSGSTDTQYF; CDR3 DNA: TGCGCCAGCTTCCCGGGGACTAGCGGGAGCACAGATACGCAGTATTTT
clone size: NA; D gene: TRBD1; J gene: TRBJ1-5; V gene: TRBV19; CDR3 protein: CASSSPGSGGAGQPQHF; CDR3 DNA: TGTGCCAGTAGTTCACCCGGATCAGGGGGCGCAGGACAGCCCCAGCATTTT
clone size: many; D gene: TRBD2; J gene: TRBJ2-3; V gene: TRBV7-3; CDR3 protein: CASSSRTGTTSDTQYF; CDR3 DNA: TGTGCCAGCAGCTCGAGAACCGGGACTACCTCAGATACGCAGTATTTT
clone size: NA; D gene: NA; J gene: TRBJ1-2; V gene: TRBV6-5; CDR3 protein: CASSYSIWTTPNYGYTF; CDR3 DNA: TGTGCCAGCAGTTACTCGATCTGGACCACCCCTAACTATGGCTACACCTTC
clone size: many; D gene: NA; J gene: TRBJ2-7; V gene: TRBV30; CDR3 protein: CAWSRDTSYEQYF; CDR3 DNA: TGTGCCTGGAGCCGGGACACCTCCTACGAGCAGTACTTC
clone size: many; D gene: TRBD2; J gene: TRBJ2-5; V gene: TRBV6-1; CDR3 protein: CASRRVYGGRTNQETQYF; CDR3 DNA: TGTGCCAGCAGGAGGGTCTATGGCGGGAGAACCAACCAAGAGACCCAGTACTTC
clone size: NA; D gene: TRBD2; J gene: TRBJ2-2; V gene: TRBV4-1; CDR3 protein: CASSQRRGGLTGELFF; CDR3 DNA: TGCGCCAGCAGCCAAAGGCGGGGGGGCCTTACCGGGGAGCTGTTTTTT
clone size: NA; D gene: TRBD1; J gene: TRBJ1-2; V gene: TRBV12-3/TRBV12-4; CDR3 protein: CASRGTGGVGYGYTF; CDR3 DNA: TGTGCCAGCAGAGGGACAGGAGGAGTCGGCTATGGCTACACCTTC
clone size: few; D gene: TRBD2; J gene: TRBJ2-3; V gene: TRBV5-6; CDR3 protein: CASSLELAASTDTQYF; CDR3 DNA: TGTGCCAGCAGCTTGGAACTAGCGGCTTCCACAGATACGCAGTATTTT
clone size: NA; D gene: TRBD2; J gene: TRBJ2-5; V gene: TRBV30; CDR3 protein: CAWSLPASGDSQYF; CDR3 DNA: TGTGCCTGGAGTCTCCCGGCTAGCGGGGATTCCCAGTACTTC
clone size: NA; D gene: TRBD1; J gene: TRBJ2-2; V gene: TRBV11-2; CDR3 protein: CASSLEVTGGATGELFF; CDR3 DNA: TGTGCCAGCAGCTTAGAAGTTACAGGGGGTGCGACCGGGGAGCTGTTTTTT
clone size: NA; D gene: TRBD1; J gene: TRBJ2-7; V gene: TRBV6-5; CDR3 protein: CASSYGQGNLNEQYF; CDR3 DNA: TGTGCCAGCAGTTACGGACAGGGCAATTTGAATGAGCAGTACTTC
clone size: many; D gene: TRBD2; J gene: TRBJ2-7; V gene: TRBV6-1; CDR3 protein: CASSIPGGSLNYEQYF; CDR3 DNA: TGTGCCAGCAGTATACCCGGCGGGAGCCTGAACTACGAGCAGTACTTC
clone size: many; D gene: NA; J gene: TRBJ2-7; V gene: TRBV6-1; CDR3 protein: CATQTEVTYEQYF; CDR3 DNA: TGTGCCACCCAGACAGAGGTGACCTACGAGCAGTACTTC
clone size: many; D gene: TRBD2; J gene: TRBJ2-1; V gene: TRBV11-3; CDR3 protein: CASSLSSGSHNEQFF; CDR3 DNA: TGTGCCAGCAGCCTTTCTAGCGGGAGCCACAATGAGCAGTTCTTC
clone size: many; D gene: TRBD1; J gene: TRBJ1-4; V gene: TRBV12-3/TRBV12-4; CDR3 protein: CASTTSRGTGGKLFF; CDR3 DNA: TGTGCCAGCACCACCTCCCGGGGAACAGGGGGAAAACTGTTTTTT
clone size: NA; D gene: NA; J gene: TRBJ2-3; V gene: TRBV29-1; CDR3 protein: CSVERQGADTQYF; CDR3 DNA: TGCAGCGTTGAAAGGCAGGGCGCAGATACGCAGTATTTT
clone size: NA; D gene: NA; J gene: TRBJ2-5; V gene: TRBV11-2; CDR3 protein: CASSLMKTQEAQYF; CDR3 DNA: TGTGCCAGCAGCTTGATGAAGACTCAAGAGGCCCAGTACTTC
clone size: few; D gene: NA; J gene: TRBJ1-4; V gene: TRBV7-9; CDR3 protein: CASSSAVWNEKLFF; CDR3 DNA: TGTGCCAGCAGTTCAGCGGTGTGGAATGAAAAACTGTTTTTT
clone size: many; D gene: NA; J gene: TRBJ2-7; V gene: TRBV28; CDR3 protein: CASSPQRLAGEQYF; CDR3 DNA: TGTGCCAGCAGTCCCCAGCGGCTTGCGGGGGAGCAGTACTTC
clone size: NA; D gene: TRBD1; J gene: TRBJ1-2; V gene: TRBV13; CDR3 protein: CASSLLQGADYGYTF; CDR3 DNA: TGTGCCAGCAGCTTACTACAGGGGGCAGACTATGGCTACACCTTC
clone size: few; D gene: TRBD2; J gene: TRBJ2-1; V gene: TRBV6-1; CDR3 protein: CASSRLLAGGTDEQFF; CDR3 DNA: TGTGCCAGCAGTAGACTACTAGCGGGAGGGACGGATGAGCAGTTCTTC
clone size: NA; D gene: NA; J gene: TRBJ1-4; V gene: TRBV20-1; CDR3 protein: CSARSDFNEKLFF; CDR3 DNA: TGCAGTGCTAGAAGCGACTTTAATGAAAAACTGTTTTTT
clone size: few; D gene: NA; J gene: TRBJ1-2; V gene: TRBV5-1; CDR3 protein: CASSLSGQRYYGYTF; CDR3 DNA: TGCGCCAGCAGCCTCTCTGGACAGCGATACTATGGCTACACCTTC
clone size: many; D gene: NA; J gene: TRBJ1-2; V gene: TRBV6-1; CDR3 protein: CASSDNYGYTF; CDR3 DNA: TGCGCCAGCAGTGACAACTATGGCTACACCTTC
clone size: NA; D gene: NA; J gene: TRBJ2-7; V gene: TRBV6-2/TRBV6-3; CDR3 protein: CASSYGGPRLRPYNEQYF; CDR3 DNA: TGTGCCAGCAGTTATGGGGGGCCGCGACTCCGGCCCTACAATGAGCAGTACTTC
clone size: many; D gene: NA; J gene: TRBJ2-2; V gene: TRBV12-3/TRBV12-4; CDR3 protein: CASSNKNTGELFF; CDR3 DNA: TGTGCCAGCAGTAACAAGAACACCGGGGAGCTGTTTTTT
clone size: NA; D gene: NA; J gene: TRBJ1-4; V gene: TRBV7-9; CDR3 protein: CASSRPGVVGEKLFF; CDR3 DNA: TGTGCCAGCAGCCGTCCCGGGGTGGTTGGTGAAAAACTGTTTTTT
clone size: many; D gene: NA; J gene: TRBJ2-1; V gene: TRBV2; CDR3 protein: CASNPFLNEQFF; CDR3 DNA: TGTGCCAGCAACCCCTTCTTGAATGAGCAGTTCTTC
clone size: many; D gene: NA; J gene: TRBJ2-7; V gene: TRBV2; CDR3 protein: CASSEWVYEQYF; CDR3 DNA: TGTGCCAGCAGTGAATGGGTATACGAGCAGTACTTC
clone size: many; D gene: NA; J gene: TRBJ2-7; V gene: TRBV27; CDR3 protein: CASSIATGGTYEQYF; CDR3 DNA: TGTGCCAGCAGCATCGCGACAGGAGGTACCTACGAGCAGTACTTC
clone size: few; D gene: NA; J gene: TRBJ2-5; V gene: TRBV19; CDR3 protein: CASSIDYPETQYF; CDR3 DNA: TGTGCCAGTAGTATCGACTACCCTGAGACCCAGTACTTC
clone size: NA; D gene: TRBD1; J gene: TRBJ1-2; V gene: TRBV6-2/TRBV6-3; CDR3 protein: CASSDRQGPNYGYTF; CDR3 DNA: TGTGCCAGCAGTGACAGACAGGGGCCTAACTATGGCTACACCTTC
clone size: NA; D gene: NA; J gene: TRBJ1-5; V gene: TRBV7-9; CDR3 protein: CASSLGQGQQPQHF; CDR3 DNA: TGTGCCAGCAGCCTGGGGCAGGGTCAACAGCCCCAGCATTTT
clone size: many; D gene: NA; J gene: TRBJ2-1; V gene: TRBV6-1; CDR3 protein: CASSDNLVGNYNEQFF; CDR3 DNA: TGTGCCAGCAGTGACAACTTAGTCGGCAATTACAATGAGCAGTTCTTC
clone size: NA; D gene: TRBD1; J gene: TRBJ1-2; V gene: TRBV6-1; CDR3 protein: CAISESGQGYGHTF; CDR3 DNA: TGTGCCATCAGTGAGTCCGGACAGGGCTATGGCCACACCTTC
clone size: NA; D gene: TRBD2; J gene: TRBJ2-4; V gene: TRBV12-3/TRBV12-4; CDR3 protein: CASGEGWGVQYF; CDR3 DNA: TGTGCCAGCGGGGAGGGGTGGGGGGTTCAGTACTTC
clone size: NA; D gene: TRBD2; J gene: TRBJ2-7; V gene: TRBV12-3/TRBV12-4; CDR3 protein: CASTGLAGENEQYF; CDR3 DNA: TGTGCCAGCACGGGACTAGCGGGAGAGAACGAGCAGTACTTC
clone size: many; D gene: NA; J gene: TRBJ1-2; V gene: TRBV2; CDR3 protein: CASSVAAPDGYTF; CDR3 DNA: TGTGCCAGCAGTGTGGCGGCCCCGGATGGCTACACCTTC
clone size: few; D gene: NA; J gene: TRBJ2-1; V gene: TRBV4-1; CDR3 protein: CASSQIGYNEQFF; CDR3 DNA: TGCGCCAGCAGCCAAATAGGGTACAATGAGCAGTTCTTC
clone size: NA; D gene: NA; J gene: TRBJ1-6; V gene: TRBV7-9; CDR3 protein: CASSAIIGTGYNSPLHF; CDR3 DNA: TGTGCCAGCAGCGCAATAATAGGTACAGGCTATAATTCACCCCTCCACTTT
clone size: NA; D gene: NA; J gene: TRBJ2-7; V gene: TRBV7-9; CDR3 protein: CASSPPQTQTSYEQYF; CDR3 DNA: TGTGCCAGCAGCCCACCCCAGACCCAAACGTCCTACGAGCAGTACTTC
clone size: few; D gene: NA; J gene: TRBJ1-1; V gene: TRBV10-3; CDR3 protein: CAISEDNTEAFF; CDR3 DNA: TGTGCCATCAGTGAGGACAACACTGAAGCTTTCTTT
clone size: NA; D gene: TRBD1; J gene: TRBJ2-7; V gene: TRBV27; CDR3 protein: CASSLTLQGAEYEQYF; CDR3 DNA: TGTGCCAGCAGCTTAACCTTACAGGGGGCGGAGTACGAGCAGTACTTC
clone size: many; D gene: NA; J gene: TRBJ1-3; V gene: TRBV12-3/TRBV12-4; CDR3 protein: CAQGDSGNTIYF; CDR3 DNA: TGTGCCCAGGGAGATTCTGGAAACACCATATATTTT